The T cell receptor (beta chain) described here comes from a study of T cell repertoires in cytomegalovirus infection (dated by TCRdb to about 2019). About the investigation overall: The HLA type of each donor mattered for the analysis, because public TCR beta signatures pointed to carriage of CMV infection along with the matching HLA type. Study-level results and caveats: In the ex vivo response, HLA-C-restricted CMV-specific TCR beta clonotypes were dominant, and in two of eight donors the single most frequent clonotype came from this HLA-C-restricted group. Carriers of CMV infection plus the relevant HLA type were discriminated by the cumulative frequency of public TCR beta family members in the study cohort and in an independent roughly 400-donor cohort.

V has 3 bases trimmed and J has 2 bases trimmed; junction bases matching no gene number 3. CDR1 and CDR2 are read off the germline V gene as KGHSH and LQKENI. The CDR3 covers 14 residues, taking in both the cysteine and the valine. The kept DNA is CDR3 alone, 42 bases in frame from the first base. The instrument given in TCRdb is Illumina HiSeq 1500. TCRdb reran the public reads through fastp at Q25 and MiXCR, keeping productive beta chains. A single entry per CDR3 protein holds the most common genes and DNA from its merged rows. This sample comprises just under 300,000 distinct CDR3 sequences, around 10% of them detected only once. The ten largest clones take up around 2.4% of the sample. Concerning this clonotype itself: Its binding antigen is unknown. Per-nucleotide qualities are absent, and no much larger clonotype sits a single base away.

The sequence came from a human donor in good health (CMV status not recorded). Some clones in this sample may be carry-over from other donors' samples. The sequenced sample was PBMCs. Recombination linked TRBV18 to TRBJ2-7; 8 middle bases align to TRBD1. The CDR3 region reads CASSPIQGAYEQYV. In nucleotides, the sequence is TGTGCCAGCTCACCCATACAGGGGGCCTACGAGCAGTACGTC.